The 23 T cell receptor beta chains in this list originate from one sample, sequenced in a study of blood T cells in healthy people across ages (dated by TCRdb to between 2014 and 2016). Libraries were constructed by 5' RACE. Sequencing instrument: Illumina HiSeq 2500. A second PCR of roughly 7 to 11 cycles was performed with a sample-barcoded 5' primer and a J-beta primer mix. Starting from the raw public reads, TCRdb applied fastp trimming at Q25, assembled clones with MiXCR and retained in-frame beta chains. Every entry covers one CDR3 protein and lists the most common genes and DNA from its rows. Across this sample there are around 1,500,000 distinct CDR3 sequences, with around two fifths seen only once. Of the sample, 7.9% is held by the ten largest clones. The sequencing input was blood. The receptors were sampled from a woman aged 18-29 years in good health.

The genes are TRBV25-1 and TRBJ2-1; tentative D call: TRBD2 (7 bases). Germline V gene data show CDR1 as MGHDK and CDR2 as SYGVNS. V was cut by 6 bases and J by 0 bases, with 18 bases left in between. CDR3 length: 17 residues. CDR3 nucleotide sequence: TGTGCCAGCAGCGCGCCGGGGGGCCGGAGCTCCTACAATGAGCAGTTCTTC. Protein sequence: CASSAPGGRSSYNEQFF.

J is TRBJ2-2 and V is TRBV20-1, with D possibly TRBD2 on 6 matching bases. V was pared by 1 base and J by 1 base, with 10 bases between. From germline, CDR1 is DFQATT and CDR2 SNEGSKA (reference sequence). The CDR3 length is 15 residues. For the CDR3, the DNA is TGCAGTGCTAGAGTCGCGGAGGGGAACACCGGGGAGCTGTTTTTT. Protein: CSARVAEGNTGELFF.

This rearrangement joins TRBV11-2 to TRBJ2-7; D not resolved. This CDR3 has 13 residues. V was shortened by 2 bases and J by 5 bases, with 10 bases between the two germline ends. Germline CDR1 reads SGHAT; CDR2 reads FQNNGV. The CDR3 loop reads CASSLTFGDEQYF. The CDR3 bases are TGTGCCAGCAGCTTAACTTTTGGAGACGAGCAGTACTTC.

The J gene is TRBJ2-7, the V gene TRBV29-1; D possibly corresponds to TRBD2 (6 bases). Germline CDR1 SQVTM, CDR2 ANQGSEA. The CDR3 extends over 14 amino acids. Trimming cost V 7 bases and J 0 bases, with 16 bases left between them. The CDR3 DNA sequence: TGCAGCGCCAAAACCACTAGCTACTCCTACGAGCAGTACTTC. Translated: CSAKTTSYSYEQYF.

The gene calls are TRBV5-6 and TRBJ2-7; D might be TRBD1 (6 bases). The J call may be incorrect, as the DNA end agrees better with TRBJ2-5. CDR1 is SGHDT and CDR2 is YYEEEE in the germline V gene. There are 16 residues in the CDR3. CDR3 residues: CASSLALKAGAETQYF. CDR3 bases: TGTGCCAGCAGCTTGGCTCTTAAGGCAGGGGCCGAGACCCAGTACTTC.

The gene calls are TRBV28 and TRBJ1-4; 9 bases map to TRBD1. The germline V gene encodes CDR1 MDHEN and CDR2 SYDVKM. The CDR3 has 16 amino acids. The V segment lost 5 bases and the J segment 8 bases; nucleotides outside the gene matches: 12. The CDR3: CASSPPGQGGGEKLFF. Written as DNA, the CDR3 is TGTGCCAGCAGTCCGCCGGGACAGGGTGGTGGGGAAAAACTGTTTTTT. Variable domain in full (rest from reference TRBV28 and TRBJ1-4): DVKVTQSSRYLVKRTGEKVFLECVQDMDHENMFWYRQDPGLGLRLIYFSYDVKMKEKGDIPEGYSVSREKKERFSLILESASTNQTSMYLCASSPPGQGGGEKLFFGSGTQLSVL.

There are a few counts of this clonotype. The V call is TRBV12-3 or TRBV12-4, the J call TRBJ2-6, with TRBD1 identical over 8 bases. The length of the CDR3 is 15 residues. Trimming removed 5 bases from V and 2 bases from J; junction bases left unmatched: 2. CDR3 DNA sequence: TGTGCCAGCAGTCCGACAGGGGCTGGGGCCAACGTCCTGACTTTC. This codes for CASSPTGAGANVLTF.

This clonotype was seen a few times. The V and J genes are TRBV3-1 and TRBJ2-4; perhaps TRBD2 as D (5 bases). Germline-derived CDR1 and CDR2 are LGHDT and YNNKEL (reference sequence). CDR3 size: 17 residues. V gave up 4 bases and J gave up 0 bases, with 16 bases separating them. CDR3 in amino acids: CASSPARGGLAKNIQYF. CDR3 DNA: TGTGCCAGCAGCCCTGCCCGTGGCGGGTTAGCCAAAAACATTCAGTACTTC.

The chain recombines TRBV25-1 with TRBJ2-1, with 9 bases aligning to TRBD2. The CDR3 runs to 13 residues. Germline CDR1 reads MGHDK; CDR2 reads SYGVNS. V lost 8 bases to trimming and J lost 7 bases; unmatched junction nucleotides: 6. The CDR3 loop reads CASEREVGNEQFF. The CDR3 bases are TGTGCCAGCGAGCGGGAGGTGGGAAATGAGCAGTTCTTC.

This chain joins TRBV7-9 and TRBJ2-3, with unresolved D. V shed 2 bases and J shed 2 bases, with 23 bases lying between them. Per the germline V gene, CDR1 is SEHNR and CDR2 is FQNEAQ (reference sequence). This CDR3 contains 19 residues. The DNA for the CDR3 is TGTGCCAGCAGCTTATCATTGCTTCGGAATCTGACGTTCACAGATACGCAGTATTTT. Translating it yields CASSLSLLRNLTFTDTQYF.

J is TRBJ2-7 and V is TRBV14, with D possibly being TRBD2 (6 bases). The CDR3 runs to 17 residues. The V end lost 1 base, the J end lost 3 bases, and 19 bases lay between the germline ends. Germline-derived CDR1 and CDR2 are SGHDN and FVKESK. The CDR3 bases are TGTGCCAGCAGCCAAGCGATCTCTGGGACTGTACACTACGAGCAGTACTTC. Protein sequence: CASSQAISGTVHYEQYF.

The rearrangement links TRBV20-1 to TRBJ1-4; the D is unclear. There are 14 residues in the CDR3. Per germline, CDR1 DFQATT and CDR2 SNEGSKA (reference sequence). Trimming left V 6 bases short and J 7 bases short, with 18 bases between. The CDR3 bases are TGCAGTGCCTTTAAGTCGGAGCGTAGTGAAAAACTGTTTTTT. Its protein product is CSAFKSERSEKLFF.

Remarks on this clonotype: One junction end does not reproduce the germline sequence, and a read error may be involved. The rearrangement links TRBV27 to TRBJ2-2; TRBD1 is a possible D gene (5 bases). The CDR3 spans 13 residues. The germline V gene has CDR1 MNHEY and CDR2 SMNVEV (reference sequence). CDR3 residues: CASRGQNIGELFF. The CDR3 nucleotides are TGTGCCAGCAGGGGGCAGAACATCGGGGAGCTGTTTTTT.

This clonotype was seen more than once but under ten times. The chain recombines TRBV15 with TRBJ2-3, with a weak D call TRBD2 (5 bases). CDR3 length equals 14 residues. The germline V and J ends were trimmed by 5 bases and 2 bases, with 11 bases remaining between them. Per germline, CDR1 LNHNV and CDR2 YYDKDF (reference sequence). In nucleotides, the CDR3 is TGTGCCACCAGCCTTCCTAGCTCCACAGATACGCAGTATTTT. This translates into CATSLPSSTDTQYF. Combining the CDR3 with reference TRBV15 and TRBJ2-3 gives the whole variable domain DAMVIQNPRYQVTQFGKPVTLSCSQTLNHNVMYWYQQKSSQAPKLLFHYYDKDFNNEADTPDNFQSRRPNTSFCFLDIRSPGLGDTAMYLCATSLPSSTDTQYFGPGTRLTVL.

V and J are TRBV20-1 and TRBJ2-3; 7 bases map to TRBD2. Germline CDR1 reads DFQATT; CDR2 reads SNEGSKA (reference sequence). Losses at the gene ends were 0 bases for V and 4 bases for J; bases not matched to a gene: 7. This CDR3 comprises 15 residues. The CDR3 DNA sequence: TGCAGTGCTAGAGATGGCCGGGGGGAAGCAGATACGCAGTATTTT. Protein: CSARDGRGEADTQYF.

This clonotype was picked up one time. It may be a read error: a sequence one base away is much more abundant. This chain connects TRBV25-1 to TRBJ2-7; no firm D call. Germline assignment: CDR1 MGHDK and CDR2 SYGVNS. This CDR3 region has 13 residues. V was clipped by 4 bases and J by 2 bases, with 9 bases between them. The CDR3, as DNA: TGTGCCAGCAGTGCCCAGGTCACCTACGAGCAGTACTTC. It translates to CASSAQVTYEQYF.

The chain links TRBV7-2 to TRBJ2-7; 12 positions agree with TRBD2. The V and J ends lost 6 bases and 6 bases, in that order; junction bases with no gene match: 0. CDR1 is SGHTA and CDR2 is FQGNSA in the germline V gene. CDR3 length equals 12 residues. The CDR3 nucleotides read TGTGCCAGCAGGGGACTAGCGGGCGAGCAGTACTTC. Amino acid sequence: CASRGLAGEQYF.

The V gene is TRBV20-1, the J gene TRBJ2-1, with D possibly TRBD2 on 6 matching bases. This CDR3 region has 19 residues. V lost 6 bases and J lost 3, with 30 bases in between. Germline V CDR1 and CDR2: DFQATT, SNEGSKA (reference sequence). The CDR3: CSAAKRAYSFTGSYNEQFF. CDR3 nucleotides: TGCAGTGCCGCCAAGCGGGCTTATAGCTTCACCGGTAGCTACAATGAGCAGTTCTTC.

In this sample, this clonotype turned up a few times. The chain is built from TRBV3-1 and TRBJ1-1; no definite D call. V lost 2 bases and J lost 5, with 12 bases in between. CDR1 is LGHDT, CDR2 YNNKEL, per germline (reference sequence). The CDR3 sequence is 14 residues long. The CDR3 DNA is TGTGCCAGCAGCCAATCCACCCTGGGAACTGAAGCTTTCTTT. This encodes CASSQSTLGTEAFF.

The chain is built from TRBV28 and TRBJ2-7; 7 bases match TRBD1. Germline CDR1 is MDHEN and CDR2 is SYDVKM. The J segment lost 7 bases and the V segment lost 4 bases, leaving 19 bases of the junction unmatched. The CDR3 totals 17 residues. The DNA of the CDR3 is TGTGCCAGCAGTTCACGAAGACAGGGTAGCTCCTACAATGAGCAGTACTTC. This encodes CASSSRRQGSSYNEQYF.

In DNA, the CDR3 is TGCGCCAGCAGCTTGGCCCCGGGACAGGCGTATTATGGCTACACCTTC. Encoded protein: CASSLAPGQAYYGYTF. The V gene is TRBV5-1, the J gene TRBJ1-2, with 8 bases aligning to TRBD1. CDR3 size: 16 residues. Trimming cost V 0 bases and J 5 bases; bases outside gene matches: 9. Germline assignment: CDR1 SGHRS and CDR2 YFSETQ. Full variable domain (outside the CDR3, taken from reference TRBV5-1 and TRBJ1-2): KAGVTQTPRYLIKTRGQQVTLSCSPISGHRSVSWYQQTPGQGLQFLFEYFSETQRNKGNFPGRFSGRQFSNSRSEMNVSTLELGDSALYLCASSLAPGQAYYGYTFGSGTRLTVV.

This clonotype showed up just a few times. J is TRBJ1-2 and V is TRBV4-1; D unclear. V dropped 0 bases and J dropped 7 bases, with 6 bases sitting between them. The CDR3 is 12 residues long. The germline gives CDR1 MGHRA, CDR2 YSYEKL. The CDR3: CASSQEGSGYTF. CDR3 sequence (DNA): TGCGCCAGCAGCCAAGAAGGATCTGGCTACACCTTC.

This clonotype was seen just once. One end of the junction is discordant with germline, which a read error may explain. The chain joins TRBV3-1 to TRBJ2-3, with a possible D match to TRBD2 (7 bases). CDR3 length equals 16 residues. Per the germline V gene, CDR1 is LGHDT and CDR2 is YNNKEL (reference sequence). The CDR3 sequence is CTSSSRWGGLADTQYF. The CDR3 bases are TGTACCAGCAGCTCTCGATGGGGGGGCCTGGCAGATACGCAGTATTTT.